The present TCR beta chain was sequenced within a study of T cells in pancreatic ductal adenocarcinoma. General observations from the study: Results skew toward the minority of patients with early-stage disease. Compared with tumor, blood showed more total productive templates and roughly 8-fold more clonotypes. Tumor and blood clonality did not differ significantly, about 0.11 versus 0.066.

J gave up 6 bases and V 2 bases, and 5 bases lay outside the gene matches. The CDR3 runs to 15 residues. The V gene's germline CDR1 is SGHTA and CDR2 FQGNSA. Points on this clone: No antigen is known for it.

Selected pancreatic ductal adenocarcinoma patients had undergone surgery without neoadjuvant therapy. Repertoires were generated with immunoSEQ multiplex PCR, while TCRdb's copy carries only in-frame clones and drops some. The sample has about 11,000 clones; 80% to 90% are singletons. The source material was PBMCs. This TCR was recovered from a human donor with pancreatic ductal adenocarcinoma. This chain links TRBV7-2 with TRBJ2-2; 8 bases line up with TRBD2. DNA of the CDR3: TGTGCCAGCAGCTTAATCGGGAGGGGGGCCGGGGAGCTGTTTTTT. This sequence encodes CASSLIGRGAGELFF.